Below are 3 T cell receptor beta chains sequenced from a single sample in a study of memory CD4+ T cells and cytomegalovirus serostatus. The sort gate was single viable CD3+CD4+CD8-CD45RO+ cells for memory CD4+ T cells. Produced via immunoSEQ multiplex PCR; TCRdb's table is partial and in-frame only. The top ten hold approximately 0.43% of the sample, which has roughly 56,000 clones, roughly 80% seen once. Sequenced input: memory CD4+ T cells from blood. These receptors originate from an adult in good health and CMV-seronegative.

V gene TRBV30 combines with J gene TRBJ1-1, with 9 bases identical to TRBD1. The V gene's germline CDR1 is GTSNPN and CDR2 SVGIG (reference sequence). This CDR3 comprises 13 residues. Trimming took 0 bases from V and 11 from J; bases not matched to a gene: 7. The CDR3 region has the DNA TGTGCCTGGAGTGTACTCAGGACAGGGGAGGCTTTCTTT. Amino acids: CAWSVLRTGEAFF.

The chain joins TRBV5-1 to TRBJ2-3, with D tentatively TRBD1 or TRBD2 (5 bases each). Germline loops: CDR1 SGHRS, CDR2 YFSETQ. Between the trimmed V and J ends, which lost 4 bases and 0 bases, there was a span of 21 bases. The CDR3 is 18 residues long. The CDR3 region is CASSPALLAGASTDTQYF. In DNA form, the CDR3 reads TGCGCCAGCAGCCCGGCGCTGCTAGCCGGGGCTAGCACAGATACGCAGTATTTT.

The rearrangement joins TRBV9 to TRBJ2-1, with D tentatively TRBD1 or TRBD2 (5 bases each). V was clipped by 4 bases and J by 2 bases, with 19 bases between them. CDR1 is SGDLS and CDR2 is YYNGEE in the germline V gene. The length of the CDR3 is 17 residues. For the CDR3, the DNA is TGTGCCAGCAGCTCCGACGGGGCCGGGGTTACCTACAATGAGCAGTTCTTC. Translating gives CASSSDGAGVTYNEQFF.